The 15 T cell receptor beta chains given below trace back to one sample, sequenced in a study of T cells in localized non-small cell lung cancer. Sequenced by immunoSEQ multiplex PCR; TCRdb stores in-frame clones only, minus some. The table records tens of thousands of clones, 80% of them present only once. The sample consisted of peripheral blood, taken before any cancer treatment. Receptors were obtained from a female donor over 55 with stage I lung adenocarcinoma.

The chain uses TRBV29-1 and TRBJ2-2; TRBD2 agrees at 11 bases. Losses at the gene ends were 7 bases for V and 7 bases for J; bases not matched to a gene: 11. The V gene's germline CDR1 is SQVTM and CDR2 ANQGSEA. This CDR3 has 15 amino acids. The CDR3 region has the DNA TGCAGCGGGTCACTAGCGGGAGTTGATGGCGGGGAGCTGTTTTTT. Translated: CSGSLAGVDGGELFF.

This clone showed up just once. V usage is TRBV13 and J usage is TRBJ2-3; 14 bases map to TRBD2. Trimming at V came to 5 bases and at J to 5 bases, leaving 18 bases not matched to a gene. This CDR3 spans 20 amino acids. CDR1 and CDR2 from the germline V gene are PRHDT and FYEKMQ (reference sequence). The CDR3 loop is CASSLPQRLAGGRTGDTQYF. For the CDR3, the DNA is TGTGCCAGCAGCCTTCCTCAAAGACTAGCGGGGGGGCGGACGGGAGATACGCAGTATTTT. The full variable domain, rest sourced from reference TRBV13 and TRBJ2-3, is AAGVIQSPRHLIKEKRETATLKCYPIPRHDTVYWYQQGPGQDPQFLISFYEKMQSDKGSIPDRFSAQQFSDYHSELNMSSLELGDSALYFCASSLPQRLAGGRTGDTQYFGPGTRLTVL.

This chain uses TRBV5-1 with TRBJ2-1; 7 bases fit TRBD2. The CDR3 is 14 amino acids. Germline V CDR1 and CDR2: SGHRS, YFSETQ. V was clipped by 0 bases and J by 3 bases; unmatched bases: 0. In DNA, the CDR3 is TGCGCCAGCAGCTTGGGCGGGAGCTACAATGAGCAGTTCTTC. Amino acids: CASSLGGSYNEQFF.

For the CDR3, the DNA is TGTGCTACCCGGGATGGGGTATCGGGTACGCAGTATTTT. It encodes CATRDGVSGTQYF. This chain joins TRBV6-6 and TRBJ2-3, with D perhaps matching TRBD2 (5 bases). CDR1 and CDR2 (germline): MNHNY, SVGAGI (reference sequence). The CDR3 length is 13 residues.

J is TRBJ1-3 and V is TRBV7-2; TRBD1 matches at 9 bases. V lost 4 bases, J lost 3 bases, and 1 base stayed unmatched. The germline V gene encodes CDR1 SGHTA and CDR2 FQGNSA. The CDR3 is 14 residues long. CDR3 in DNA: TGTGCCAGCAGCTGGGACAGGGATGGAAACACCATATATTTT. It is translated as CASSWDRDGNTIYF.

V usage is TRBV10-3 and J usage is TRBJ2-1, with D hard to call. The CDR3 length is 11 residues. V was shortened by 6 bases and J by 10 bases, with 10 bases between the two germline ends. Germline V gene data show CDR1 as ENHRY and CDR2 as SYGVKD. The CDR3 DNA reads TGTGCCATCAGCGTCCTCGAAGAGCAGTTCTTC. Protein product: CAISVLEEQFF.

The CDR3 bases are TGTGCCAGCAGCCACGACAGGCGGAACACTGAAGCTTTCTTT. The encoded protein is CASSHDRRNTEAFF. The chain joins TRBV2 to TRBJ1-1; a possible D gene is TRBD1 (6 bases). Trimming took off 6 bases at V and 1 base at J, with 12 bases between the two ends. The CDR3 is 14 residues long. Germline CDR1 and CDR2: SNHLY and FYNNEI. Full variable domain (missing parts from reference TRBV2 and TRBJ1-1): EPEVTQTPSHQVTQMGQEVILRCVPISNHLYFYWYRQILGQKVEFLVSFYNNEISEKSEIFDDQFSVERPDGSNFTLKIRSTKLEDSAMYFCASSHDRRNTEAFFGQGTRLTVV.

The rearrangement uses TRBV27 and TRBJ2-7, with a weak D call TRBD1 (7 bases). This CDR3 is built from 14 residues. The germline V gene encodes CDR1 MNHEY and CDR2 SMNVEV (reference sequence). Trimming removed 3 bases from V and 6 bases from J, with 15 bases in between. CDR3: CASSLLQGGSEQYF. CDR3 coding DNA: TGTGCCAGCAGTTTGTTGCAGGGGGGCTCCGAGCAGTACTTC.

This chain uses TRBV15 with TRBJ2-2; the D is unclear. The CDR3 runs 14 residues. From germline, CDR1 is LNHNV and CDR2 YYDKDF (reference sequence). V was trimmed by 2 bases and J by 6 bases, leaving 10 bases between them. CDR3 in DNA: TGTGCCACCAGCAGACGCTTAGGCGCCGGGGAGCTGTTTTTT. It encodes CATSRRLGAGELFF.

In its sample, this clone was seen once. The chain uses TRBV7-2 and TRBJ2-3; the match to TRBD2 covers 9 bases. Germline V gene data show CDR1 as SGHTA and CDR2 as FQGNSA. There are 17 residues in the CDR3. Trimming cost V 1 base and J 2 bases; bases outside gene matches: 7. CDR3 region: CASSLGAGGSSTDTQYF. In nucleotides, the CDR3 is TGTGCCAGCAGCTTAGGTGCGGGGGGGTCCTCCACAGATACGCAGTATTTT.

The V call is TRBV7-2, the J call TRBJ1-1; no reliable D call. V lost 5 bases to trimming and J lost 8 bases, with 12 bases between them. Germline V lookup: CDR1 SGHTA, CDR2 FQGNSA. The length of the CDR3 is 12 residues. As DNA, the CDR3 is TGTGCCAGCAGCACACTTACACGGGAAGCTTTCTTT. Translated: CASSTLTREAFF.

The gene calls are TRBV7-3 and TRBJ2-3, with TRBD1 identical over 10 bases. The germline V gene has CDR1 SGHTA and CDR2 FQGTGA. With V trimmed by 4 bases and J by 0 bases, 13 bases remained unmatched. CDR3 size: 19 residues. The CDR3: CASSSPVGQGITSTDTQYF. The DNA of the CDR3 is TGTGCCAGCAGCTCCCCCGTGGGACAGGGGATTACTAGCACAGATACGCAGTATTTT.

This clone came up a few times. This chain connects TRBV6-1 to TRBJ2-5, with TRBD1 matching 10 bases. After removal of 8 bases from V and 4 bases from J, the junction contained 7 bases not matched to a gene. The CDR3 totals 14 residues. CDR1 and CDR2 from the germline V gene are MNHNS and SASEGT. In nucleotides, the CDR3 is TGTGCCAGCCAGACAGGGGGCCGGAGAGAGACCCAGTACTTC. It codes for CASQTGGRRETQYF.

The sample holds a few counts of this clone. The V call is TRBV2, the J call TRBJ1-6; 8 bases map to TRBD1. The CDR3 runs 14 residues. CDR1 SNHLY and CDR2 FYNNEI come from the germline V gene. V dropped 3 bases and J dropped 10; count of bases not matched to a gene: 5. CDR3 nucleotide sequence: TGTGCCAGCAGTGATGACAGGGGATACTCACCCCTCCACTTT. It translates to CASSDDRGYSPLHF.

The chain uses TRBV27 and TRBJ2-7; no definite D call. The CDR3 consists of 15 residues. Looked up from germline, CDR1 is MNHEY and CDR2 is SMNVEV (reference sequence). Trimming left V 5 bases short and J 3 bases short, with 17 bases between. The CDR3 protein is CASSISLDGYYEQYF. The CDR3 DNA sequence: TGTGCCAGCAGTATCTCTCTCGACGGTTACTACGAGCAGTACTTC.